The entry that follows covers one T cell receptor (beta chain) sequence. The sample comes from a study of control samples from healthy donors and cancer patients. The protocol was immunoSEQ multiplex PCR, while the TCRdb copy is restricted to in-frame clones and leaves out a portion. Found here are some 140,000 clones, just under 90% of them singletons; the top ten hold 6% to 9.5%. The CDR3 covers 16 residues. V shed 4 bases, J shed 4 bases, and the junction held 10 bases outside the gene matches. The germline V gene encodes CDR1 MNHEY and CDR2 SMNVEV (reference sequence). Source material: PBMCs. This rearrangement joins TRBV27 to TRBJ2-7; TRBD1 aligns across 10 bases. The source is a man aged 50-59 years with head and neck cancer. Written as DNA, the CDR3 is TGTGCCAGCAGTTCACCGGGACAGGGGAAGAGATACGAGCAGTACTTC. Translating it yields CASSSPGQGKRYEQYF.